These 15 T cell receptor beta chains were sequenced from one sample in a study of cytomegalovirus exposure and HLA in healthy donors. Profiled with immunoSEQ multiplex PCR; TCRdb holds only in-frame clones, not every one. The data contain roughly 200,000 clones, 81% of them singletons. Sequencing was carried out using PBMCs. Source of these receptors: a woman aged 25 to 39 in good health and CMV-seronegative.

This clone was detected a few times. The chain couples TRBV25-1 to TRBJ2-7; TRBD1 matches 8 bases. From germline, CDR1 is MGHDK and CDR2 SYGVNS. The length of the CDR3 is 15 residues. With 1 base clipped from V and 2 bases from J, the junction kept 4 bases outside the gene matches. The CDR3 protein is CASSESGTGTYEQYF. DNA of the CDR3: TGTGCCAGCAGTGAATCCGGGACAGGAACCTACGAGCAGTACTTC.

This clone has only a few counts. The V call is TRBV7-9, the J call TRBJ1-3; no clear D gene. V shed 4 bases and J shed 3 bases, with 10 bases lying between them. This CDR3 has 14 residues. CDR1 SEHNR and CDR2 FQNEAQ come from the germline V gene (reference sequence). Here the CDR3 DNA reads TGTGCCAGCAGCTGGACTGTACTTGGAAACACCATATATTTT. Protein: CASSWTVLGNTIYF.

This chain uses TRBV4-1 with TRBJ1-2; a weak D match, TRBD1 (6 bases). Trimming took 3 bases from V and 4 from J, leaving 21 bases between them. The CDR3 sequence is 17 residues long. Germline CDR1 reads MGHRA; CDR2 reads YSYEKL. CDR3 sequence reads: CASSHPTDRTAGYGYTF. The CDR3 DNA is TGCGCCAGCAGCCACCCTACCGACAGGACAGCTGGCTATGGCTACACCTTC.

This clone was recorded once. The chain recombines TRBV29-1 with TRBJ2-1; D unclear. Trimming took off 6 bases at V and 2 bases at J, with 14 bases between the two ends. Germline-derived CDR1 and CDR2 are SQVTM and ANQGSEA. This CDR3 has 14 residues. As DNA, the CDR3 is TGCAGCGTCGCGAGAGAGGTGACCTACAATGAGCAGTTCTTC. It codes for CSVAREVTYNEQFF.

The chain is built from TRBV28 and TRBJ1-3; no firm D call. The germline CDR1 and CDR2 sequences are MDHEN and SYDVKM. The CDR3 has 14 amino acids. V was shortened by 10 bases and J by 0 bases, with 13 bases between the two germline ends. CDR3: CATALFGSGNTIYF. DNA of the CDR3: TGTGCCACCGCATTGTTCGGCTCTGGAAACACCATATATTTT.

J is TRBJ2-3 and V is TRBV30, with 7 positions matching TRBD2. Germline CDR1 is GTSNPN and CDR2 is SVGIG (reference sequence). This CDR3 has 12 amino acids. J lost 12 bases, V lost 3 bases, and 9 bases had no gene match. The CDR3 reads CAWSSSGGTQYF. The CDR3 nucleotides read TGTGCCTGGAGCAGCTCCGGGGGGACCCAGTATTTT.

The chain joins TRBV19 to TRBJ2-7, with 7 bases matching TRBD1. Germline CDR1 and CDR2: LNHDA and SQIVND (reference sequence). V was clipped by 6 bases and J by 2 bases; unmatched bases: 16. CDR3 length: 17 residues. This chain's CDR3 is CASSTSLSPTGAYEQYF. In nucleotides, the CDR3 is TGTGCCAGTAGCACCAGCCTTAGCCCCACAGGGGCCTACGAGCAGTACTTC.

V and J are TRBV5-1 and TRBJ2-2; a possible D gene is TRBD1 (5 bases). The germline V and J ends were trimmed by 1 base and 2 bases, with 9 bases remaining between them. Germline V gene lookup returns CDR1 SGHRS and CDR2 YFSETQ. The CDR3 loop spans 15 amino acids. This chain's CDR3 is CASSLLDSNTGELFF. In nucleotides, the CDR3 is TGCGCCAGCAGCTTGCTAGACAGTAACACCGGGGAGCTGTTTTTT.

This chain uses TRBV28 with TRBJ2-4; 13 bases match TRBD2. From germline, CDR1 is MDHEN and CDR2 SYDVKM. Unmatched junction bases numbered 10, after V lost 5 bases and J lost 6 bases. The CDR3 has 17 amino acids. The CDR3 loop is CASSPGTSGVIRNIQYF. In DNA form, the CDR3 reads TGTGCCAGCAGTCCCGGGACTAGCGGGGTCATCAGAAACATTCAGTACTTC.

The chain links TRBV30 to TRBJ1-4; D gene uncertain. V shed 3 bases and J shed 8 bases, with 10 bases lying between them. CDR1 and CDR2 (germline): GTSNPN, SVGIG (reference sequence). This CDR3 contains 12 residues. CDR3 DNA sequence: TGTGCCTGGAGGCATTTGGGCGAAAAACTGTTTTTT. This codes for CAWRHLGEKLFF.

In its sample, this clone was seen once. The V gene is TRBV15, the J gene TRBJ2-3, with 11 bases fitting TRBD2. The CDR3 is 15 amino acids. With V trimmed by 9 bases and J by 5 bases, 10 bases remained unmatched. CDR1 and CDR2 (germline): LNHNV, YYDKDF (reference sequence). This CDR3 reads CATATGLAARDTQYF. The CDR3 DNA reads TGTGCCACGGCTACGGGACTAGCGGCAAGAGATACGCAGTATTTT.

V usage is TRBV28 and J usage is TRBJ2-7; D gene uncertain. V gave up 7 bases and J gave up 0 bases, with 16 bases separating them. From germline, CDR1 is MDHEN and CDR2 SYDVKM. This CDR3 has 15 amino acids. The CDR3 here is CASTPVGPSSYEQYF. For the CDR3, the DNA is TGTGCCAGCACTCCCGTGGGCCCGAGCTCCTACGAGCAGTACTTC.

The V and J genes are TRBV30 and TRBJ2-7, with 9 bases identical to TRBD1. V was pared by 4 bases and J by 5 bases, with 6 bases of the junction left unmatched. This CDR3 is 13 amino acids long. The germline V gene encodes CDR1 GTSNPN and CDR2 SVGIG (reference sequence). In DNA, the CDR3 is TGTGCCTGGAATCGGGACAGGGCTGACGAGCAGTACTTC. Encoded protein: CAWNRDRADEQYF.

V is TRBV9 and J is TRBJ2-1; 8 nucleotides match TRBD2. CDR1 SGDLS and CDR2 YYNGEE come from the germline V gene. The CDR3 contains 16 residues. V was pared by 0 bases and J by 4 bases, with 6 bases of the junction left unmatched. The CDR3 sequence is CASSVGSGSEYNEQFF. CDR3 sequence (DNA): TGTGCCAGCAGCGTAGGGAGCGGGAGCGAGTACAATGAGCAGTTCTTC.

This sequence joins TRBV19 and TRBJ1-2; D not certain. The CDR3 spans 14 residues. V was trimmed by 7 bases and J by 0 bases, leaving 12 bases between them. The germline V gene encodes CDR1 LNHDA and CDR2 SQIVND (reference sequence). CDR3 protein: CASISSGTNYGYTF. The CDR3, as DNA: TGTGCCAGTATATCTTCGGGGACTAACTATGGCTACACCTTC.